This T cell receptor (beta chain) was identified in a study of regulatory T cells in long-lasting Graves disease. The sample's time point: persistent/refractory GD, antithyroid drugs over 5 years with positive TRAb. Preparation of the TCR library used RNA extracted from PBMCs. V was trimmed by 8 bases and J by 3 bases, leaving 12 bases between them. The CDR3 is made up of 13 amino acids. Germline V gene sequence: CDR1 SGHNT, CDR2 YENEEA. Construction of TCR beta libraries relied on iRepertoire HTBI primers and on Arm-PCR targeting CDR3 regions. TCRdb recomputed calls from the multiplex PCR reads with MiXCR, one row per CDR3 protein. The table has 400,000 to 500,000 distinct CDR3 sequences, roughly 21% seen once; the top ten hold around an eighth.

This specimen consisted of peripheral blood mononuclear cells (PBMCs), obtained when the disease was refractory, from a patient treated with antithyroid drugs. The J gene is TRBJ2-3, the V gene TRBV11-3; a possible D gene is TRBD1 (5 bases). The clonotype comes from a female donor with Graves disease. The CDR3 region has the DNA TGTGCCAGCGGTAGGGGTATAACAGATACGCAGTATTTT. Translating gives CASGRGITDTQYF.